The subject of this entry is one T cell receptor beta chain. Its antigen is unknown. This entry belongs to a study of identical twins. Via MiXCR, TCRdb re-called the 5' RACE reads, giving one row per CDR3 protein. The table includes 600,000 to 850,000 distinct CDR3 sequences, 15% to 20% detected once. Findings and limits, study-wide: It was out-of-frame TCR alpha sharing in monozygotic twins that models underestimated.

After removal of 3 bases from V and 7 bases from J, the junction contained 9 bases not matched to a gene. The CDR3 runs 15 residues. This same sample was also taken into another study, of T cells expressing NK-cell markers. That work states: According to the study, TCR beta repertoires originated from sorted CD3+CD56+NKG2C+, CD3+CD56+NKG2C- and CD3+CD56-NKG2C+ T cells. Of CD8+ T cells, 1.0-7.0% belonged to dominant NKG2C+ clonotypes in several donors.

The chain uses TRBV12-3 or TRBV12-4 and TRBJ2-7; 10 nucleotides line up with TRBD2. The receptor comes from a woman aged 18-29 years in good health. The sample consisted of PBMCs. The CDR3 loop is CASSFGLAGVGEQYF. The CDR3, as DNA: TGTGCCAGCAGTTTTGGGCTAGCGGGAGTTGGGGAGCAGTACTTC.